The following is a T cell receptor (beta chain) sequence with its context. Its antigen is unidentified. Repertoires were generated with immunoSEQ multiplex PCR, while TCRdb's copy carries only in-frame clones and drops some. The data hold under 120,000 clones, with approximately 96% observed a single time. Germline V gives CDR1 SGHTA, CDR2 FQGTGA. With V trimmed by 5 bases and J by 1 base, 8 bases remained unmatched. The CDR3 is 16 amino acids. This specimen belongs to a study of T cell responses to AZD1222 COVID-19 vaccine. Across the study: Pooling was applied to second doses at about 4 or about 12 weeks. Findings and caveats of the study: The repertoires were collected only after the peak T cell response. Donors in the cohort were predominantly white British and more often female, and clonal diversity was possibly underestimated.

The rearrangement joins TRBV7-3 to TRBJ2-3; TRBD2 matches at 8 bases. This receptor was identified in an adult in good health. The sequenced sample was peripheral blood, obtained on day 0 of AZD1222 vaccination. CDR3 in DNA: TGTGCCAGCAGCGCCGGGTGGCGGGGGGGCACAGATACGCAGTATTTT. It is translated as CASSAGWRGGTDTQYF.